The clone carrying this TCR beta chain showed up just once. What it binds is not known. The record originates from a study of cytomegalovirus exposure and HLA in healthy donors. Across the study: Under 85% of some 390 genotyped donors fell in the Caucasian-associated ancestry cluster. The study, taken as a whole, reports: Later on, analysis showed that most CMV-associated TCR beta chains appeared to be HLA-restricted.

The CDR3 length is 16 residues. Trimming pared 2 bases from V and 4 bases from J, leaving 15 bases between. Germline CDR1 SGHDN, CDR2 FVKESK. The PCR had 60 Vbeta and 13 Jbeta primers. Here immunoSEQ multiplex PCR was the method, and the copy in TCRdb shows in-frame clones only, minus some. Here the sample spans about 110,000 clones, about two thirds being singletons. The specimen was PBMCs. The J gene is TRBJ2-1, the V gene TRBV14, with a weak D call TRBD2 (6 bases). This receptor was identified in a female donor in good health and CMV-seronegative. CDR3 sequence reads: CASSQTTGLNYNEQFF. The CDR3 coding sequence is TGTGCCAGCAGCCAAACCACGGGACTCAATTACAATGAGCAGTTCTTC.